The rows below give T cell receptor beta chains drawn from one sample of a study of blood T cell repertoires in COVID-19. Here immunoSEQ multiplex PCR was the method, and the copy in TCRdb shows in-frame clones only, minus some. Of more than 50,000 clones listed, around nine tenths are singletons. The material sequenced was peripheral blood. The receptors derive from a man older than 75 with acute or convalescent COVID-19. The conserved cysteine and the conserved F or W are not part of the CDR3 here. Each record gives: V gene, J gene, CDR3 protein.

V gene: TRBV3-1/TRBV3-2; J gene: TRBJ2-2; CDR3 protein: ASSQEGRLNTGELF
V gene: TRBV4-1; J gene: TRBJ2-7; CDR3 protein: ASSLSPTDYEQY
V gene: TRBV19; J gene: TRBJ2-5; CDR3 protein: ASSIGEGETQY
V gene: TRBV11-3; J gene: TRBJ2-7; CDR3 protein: ASSLGSGTGESYEQY
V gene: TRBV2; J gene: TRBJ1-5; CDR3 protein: ASREGTPNQPQH
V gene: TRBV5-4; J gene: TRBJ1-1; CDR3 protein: ASSLGQTSSAEAF
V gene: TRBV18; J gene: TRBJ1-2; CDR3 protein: ASSPLQGEDGYT
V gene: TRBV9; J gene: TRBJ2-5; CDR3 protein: ASSTSGGQETQY
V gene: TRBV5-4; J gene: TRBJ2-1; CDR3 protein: ASSSPGGSYNEQF
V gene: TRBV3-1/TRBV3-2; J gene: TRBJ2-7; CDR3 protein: ASSPIQGQQNSYEQY
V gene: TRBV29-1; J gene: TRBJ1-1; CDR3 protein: SVDQGARSTEAF
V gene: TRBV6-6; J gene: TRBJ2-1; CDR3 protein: ASSTRGGAGEQF
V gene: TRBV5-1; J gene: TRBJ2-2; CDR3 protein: ASRQGEISGELF
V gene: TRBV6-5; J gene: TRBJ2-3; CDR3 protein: ASSYSYTDTQY
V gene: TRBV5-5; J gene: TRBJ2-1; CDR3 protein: ASSLAGGQGVFEQF
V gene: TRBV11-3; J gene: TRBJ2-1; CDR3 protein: ASSRGLAGGGDEQF
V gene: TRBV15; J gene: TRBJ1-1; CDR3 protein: ATSSWRKKLNTEAF
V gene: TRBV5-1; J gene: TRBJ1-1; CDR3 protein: ASSTGQGQSEAF
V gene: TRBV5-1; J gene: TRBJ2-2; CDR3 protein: ASSWYTTGELF
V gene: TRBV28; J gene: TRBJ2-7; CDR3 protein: ASSFPGEYSHEQY
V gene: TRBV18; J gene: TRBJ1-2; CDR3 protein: ASSPEGQYGYT
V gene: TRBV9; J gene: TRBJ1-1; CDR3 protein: ASSVVPGQTYDRAF
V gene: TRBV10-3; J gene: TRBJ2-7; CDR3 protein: AIRTGASSYEQY